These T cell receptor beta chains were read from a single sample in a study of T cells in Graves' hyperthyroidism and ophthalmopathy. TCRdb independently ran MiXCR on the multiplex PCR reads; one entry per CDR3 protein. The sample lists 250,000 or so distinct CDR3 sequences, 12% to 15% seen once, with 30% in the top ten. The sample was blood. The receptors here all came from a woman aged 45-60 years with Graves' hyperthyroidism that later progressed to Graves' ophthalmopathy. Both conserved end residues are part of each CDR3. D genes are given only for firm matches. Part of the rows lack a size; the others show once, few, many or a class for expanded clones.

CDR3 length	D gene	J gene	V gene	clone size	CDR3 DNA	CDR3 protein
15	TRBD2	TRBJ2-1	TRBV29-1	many	TGCAGCGCGCGGACCGGGACTAGCGGGATGAATGAGCAGTTCTTC	CSARTGTSGMNEQFF
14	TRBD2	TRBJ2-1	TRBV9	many	TGTGCCAGCAATTTAGCGGGGACCTACAATGAGCAGTTCTTC	CASNLAGTYNEQFF
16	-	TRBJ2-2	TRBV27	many	TGTGCCAGCAGTCGCCTAAGGGACGGATACACCGGGGAGCTGTTTTTT	CASSRLRDGYTGELFF
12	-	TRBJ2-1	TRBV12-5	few	TGTGCTAGTGCGAGGACGGACAATGAGCAGTTCTTC	CASARTDNEQFF
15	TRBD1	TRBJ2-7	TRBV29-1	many	TGCAGCGTTGAAGATCCGACAGGGCACTCCTACGAGCAGTACTTC	CSVEDPTGHSYEQYF
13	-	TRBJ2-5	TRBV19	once	TGTGCCAGTAGCTATAGCGATACAGGCGCCCAGTACTTC	CASSYSDTGAQYF
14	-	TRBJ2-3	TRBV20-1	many	TGCAGTGCTAGAGGGCAGTTTAGCACAGATACGCAGTATTTT	CSARGQFSTDTQYF
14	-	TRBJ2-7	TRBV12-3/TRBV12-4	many	TGTGCCAGCAGCCCAAGCAGGGGTCCCTACGAGCAGTACTTC	CASSPSRGPYEQYF
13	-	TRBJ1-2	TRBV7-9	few	TGTGCCAGCAGCTTACCCGCATACTATGGCTACACCTTC	CASSLPAYYGYTF
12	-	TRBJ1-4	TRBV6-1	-	TGTGCCAGCATCGGCCCGGGTGAAAAACTGTTTTTT	CASIGPGEKLFF
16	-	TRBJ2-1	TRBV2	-	TGTGCCGGGAAAAACTGGGGGGGCGCGAGCTACAATGAGCAGTTCTTC	CAGKNWGGASYNEQFF
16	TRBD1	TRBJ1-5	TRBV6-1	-	TGTGCCAGCAGGAGAGGGACAGCTTCTAGCAATCAGCCCCAGCATTTT	CASRRGTASSNQPQHF
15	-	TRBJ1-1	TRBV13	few	TGTGCCAGCAGCTTTGGGGCCAGGGTGAACACTGAAGCTTTCTTT	CASSFGARVNTEAFF
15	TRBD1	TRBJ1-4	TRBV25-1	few	TGTGCCAGCAGTGCGCGGCAGGGGGCGAGGGAAAAACTGTTTTTT	CASSARQGAREKLFF
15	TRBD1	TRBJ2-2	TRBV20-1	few	TGCAGTGCTAGATCCCGGGACAGGAACACCGGGGAGCTGTTTTTT	CSARSRDRNTGELFF
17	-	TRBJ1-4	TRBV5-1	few	TGCGCCAGCAGCTTGGAAAGACCGGATGGGGCTAATGAAAAACTGTTTTTT	CASSLERPDGANEKLFF
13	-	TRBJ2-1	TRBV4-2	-	TGTGCCAGCAGCCAACGACGGGGACTGCTTCAGTTCTTC	CASSQRRGLLQFF
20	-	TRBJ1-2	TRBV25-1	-	TGTGCCAGCAGCCGACCAGCCGAATTACAACAGGGAGCATCGGGTGATGGCTACACCTTC	CASSRPAELQQGASGDGYTF
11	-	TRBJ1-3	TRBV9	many	TGTGCCAGCAGCGTAGGAAACACCATATATTTT	CASSVGNTIYF
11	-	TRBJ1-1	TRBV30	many	TGTGCCGGAAAGAGAGACACTGAAGCTTTCTTT	CAGKRDTEAFF
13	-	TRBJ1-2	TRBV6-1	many	TGTGCCAGCATTAAGATAGGGACGGGTGGCTACACCTTC	CASIKIGTGGYTF
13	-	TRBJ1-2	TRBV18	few	TGTGCCAGCTCACATAGTCCTAACTATGGCTACACCTTC	CASSHSPNYGYTF
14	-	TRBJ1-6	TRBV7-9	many	TGTGCCAGCAGCTTAGCCCTCGGAGGTTCACCCCTCCACTTT	CASSLALGGSPLHF
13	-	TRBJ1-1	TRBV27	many	TGTGCCAGCAGGTTGACAGTCTACACTGAAGCTTTCTTT	CASRLTVYTEAFF
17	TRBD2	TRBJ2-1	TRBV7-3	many	TGTGCCAGCAGTAAAGGAGCCGGGGAGGGCGCTTACAATGAGCAGTTCTTC	CASSKGAGEGAYNEQFF
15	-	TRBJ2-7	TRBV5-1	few	TGCGCCAGCAGCCCTACAGGACTTTCAAGGGGCGAGCAGTACTTC	CASSPTGLSRGEQYF
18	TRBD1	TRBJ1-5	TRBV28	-	TGTGCCAGCAGTTTGTTCCGGGACAGTATCTATAGCAATCAGCCCCAGCATTTT	CASSLFRDSIYSNQPQHF
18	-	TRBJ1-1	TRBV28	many	TGTGCCAGCAGTATCCCCCGGAAGGATCGTTTCAGGAACACTGAAGCTTTCTTT	CASSIPRKDRFRNTEAFF
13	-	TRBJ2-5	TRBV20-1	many	TGCAGTGCTCTGGACAGAAAACAAGAGACCCAGTACTTC	CSALDRKQETQYF
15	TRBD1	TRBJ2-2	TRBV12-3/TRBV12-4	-	TGTGCCAGCAGTATCACAGGGGGACTCACCGGGGAGCTGTTTTTT	CASSITGGLTGELFF
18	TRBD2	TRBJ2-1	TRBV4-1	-	TGCGCCAGCAGCCAAGATCTATCCGGGGCTAGCGGGCCCAATGAGCAGTTCTTC	CASSQDLSGASGPNEQFF
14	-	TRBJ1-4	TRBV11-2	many	TGTGCCAGCTCCGGGACGGCAACTAATGAAAAACTGTTTTTT	CASSGTATNEKLFF
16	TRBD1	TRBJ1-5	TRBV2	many	TGTGCCAGCAGTGATGTGGGCAGGGGGGGGAATCAGCCCCAGCATTTT	CASSDVGRGGNQPQHF
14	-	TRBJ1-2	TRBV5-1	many	TGCGCCAGCAGCTTGGCCAACATCAACTATGGCTACACCTTC	CASSLANINYGYTF
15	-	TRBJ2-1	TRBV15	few	TGTGCCACCAGCAGAGATCCCGGGGGTAGCAATGAGCAGTTCTTC	CATSRDPGGSNEQFF
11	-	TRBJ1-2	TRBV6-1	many	TGTGCCAGCTATGGCGCGGGGGGCTACACCTTC	CASYGAGGYTF
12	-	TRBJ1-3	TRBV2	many	TGTGCCAGCCGAGAGGCTGGAAACACCATATATTTT	CASREAGNTIYF
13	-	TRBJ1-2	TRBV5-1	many	TGCGCCAGCAGGGAAAGCGGGGACTATGGCTACACCTTC	CASRESGDYGYTF
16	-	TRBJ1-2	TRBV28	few	TGTGCCAGCAGTTTACTTTCAGGTTTCGTTTCCAATGGCTACACCTTC	CASSLLSGFVSNGYTF
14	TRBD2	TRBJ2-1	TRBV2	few	TGTGCCAGCAGTCCTTATAGCGGGAACGGTGAGCAGTTCTTC	CASSPYSGNGEQFF
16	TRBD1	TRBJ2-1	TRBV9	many	TGTGCCAGCAGCGTTGACGGGACAGGGATATCCAATGAGCAGTTCTTC	CASSVDGTGISNEQFF
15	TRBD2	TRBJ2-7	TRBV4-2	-	TGTGCCAGCAGCCAAGAAACTAGCGGAGCCTACGAGCAGTACTTC	CASSQETSGAYEQYF
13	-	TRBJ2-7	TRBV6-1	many	TGTGCCAGCAGCTGGGCCCTGGCCTACGAGCAGTACTTC	CASSWALAYEQYF
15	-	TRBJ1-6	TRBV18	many	TGTGCCAGCTCCCTGAGGGGTACTGATAATTCACCCCTCCACTTT	CASSLRGTDNSPLHF
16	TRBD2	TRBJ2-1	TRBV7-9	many	TGTGCCAGCAGCTTAAGCCTAGCGGGGGCATACAATGAGCAGTTCTTC	CASSLSLAGAYNEQFF
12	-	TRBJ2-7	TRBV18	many	TGTGCCAGCTCCCCTTCGGGCGATGTAAGGTACTTC	CASSPSGDVRYF
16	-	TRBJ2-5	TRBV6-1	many	TGTGCCAGCAGTTATATAGGGGGGTCACCAGAAGAGACCCAGTACTTC	CASSYIGGSPEETQYF
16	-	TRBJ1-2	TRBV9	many	TGTGCCAGCCGAGAAGGGACCCTCGGACAAAACTATGGCTACACCTTC	CASREGTLGQNYGYTF
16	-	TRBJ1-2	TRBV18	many	TGTGCCAGCTCACCATTAGGGCTCCCGTCCGACTATGGCTACACCTTC	CASSPLGLPSDYGYTF
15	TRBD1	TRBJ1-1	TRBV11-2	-	TGTGCCAGCAGCCCCGGGGGGCAGGGGGGCCGTGAAGCTTTCTTT	CASSPGGQGGREAFF
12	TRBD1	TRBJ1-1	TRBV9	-	TGTGCCAGCAGCGCTCCGGACAGGGAAGCTTTCTTT	CASSAPDREAFF
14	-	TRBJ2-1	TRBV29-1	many	TGCAGCGTTGAAGGTCCTCCTACCTACAATGAGCAGTTCTTC	CSVEGPPTYNEQFF
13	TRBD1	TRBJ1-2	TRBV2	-	TGTGCCAGCAGCTCAGGGGGCGCCTATGGCTACACCTTC	CASSSGGAYGYTF